The rows below give T cell receptor beta chains drawn from one sample of a study of response to subunit inactivated influenza vaccine. TCRdb analysed the RT-PCR reads with MiXCR anew, one entry per CDR3 protein. In the table there are about 580,000 distinct CDR3 sequences, 12% to 15% of which are singletons. Sequencing was performed on PBMCs from blood, taken 12 days after vaccination. These receptors were taken from a man aged 45 to 65 who received an inactivated influenza vaccine. The CDR3 runs from the conserved cysteine through the conserved F or W. The D gene is left open where the match is weak. Clone sizes are given selectively: once, few, many, or a class where the clone is expanded.

J: TRBJ2-5
size: few
D: TRBD1
V: TRBV12-3/TRBV12-4
CDR3: CASSSRQGWGETQYF
DNA: TGTGCCAGCAGCAGTCGACAGGGATGGGGCGAGACCCAGTACTTC

J: TRBJ2-3
size: medium-sized
D: .
V: TRBV12-3/TRBV12-4
CDR3: CASSPRRGSTDTQYF
DNA: TGTGCCAGCAGTCCTAGAAGGGGGTCCACAGATACGCAGTATTTT

J: TRBJ1-4
size: few
D: .
V: TRBV28
CDR3: CASGDATNEKLFF
DNA: TGTGCCAGCGGGGATGCAACTAATGAAAAACTGTTTTTT

J: TRBJ1-1
size: few
D: .
V: TRBV5-5
CDR3: CASSLGPGEGTEAFF
DNA: TGTGCCAGCAGCTTGGGGCCAGGCGAGGGGACTGAAGCTTTCTTT

J: TRBJ2-1
size: .
D: .
V: TRBV27
CDR3: CASSFSAEEQFF
DNA: TGTGCCAGCAGTTTTTCGGCAGAGGAGCAGTTCTTC

J: TRBJ1-5
size: .
D: TRBD1
V: TRBV12-3/TRBV12-4
CDR3: CASSRGQGLHQPQHF
DNA: TGTGCCAGCAGCCGAGGACAGGGCCTACATCAGCCCCAGCATTTT

J: TRBJ1-5
size: .
D: .
V: TRBV2
CDR3: CASSTYSNQPQHF
DNA: TGTGCCAGCAGTACTTATAGCAATCAGCCCCAGCATTTT

J: TRBJ2-1
size: .
D: TRBD2
V: TRBV20-1
CDR3: CSARVRAGGSYNEQFF
DNA: TGCAGTGCTAGAGTTCGGGCGGGAGGGTCCTACAATGAGCAGTTCTTC

J: TRBJ2-7
size: .
D: TRBD1
V: TRBV14
CDR3: CASSQDQGQGAYEQYF
DNA: TGTGCCAGCAGCCAAGATCAAGGACAGGGGGCTTACGAGCAGTACTTC

J: TRBJ1-1
size: .
D: .
V: TRBV5-1
CDR3: CASSLGVKNTEAFF
DNA: TGCGCCAGCAGCTTGGGGGTCAAGAACACTGAAGCTTTCTTT

J: TRBJ2-5
size: .
D: .
V: TRBV29-1
CDR3: CSVEVIRIETQYF
DNA: TGCAGCGTTGAAGTTATCAGGATAGAGACCCAGTACTTC

J: TRBJ2-1
size: few
D: TRBD2
V: TRBV12-3/TRBV12-4
CDR3: CASSASLGGNNEQFF
DNA: TGTGCCAGCAGCGCGTCCCTGGGGGGGAACAATGAGCAGTTCTTC

J: TRBJ2-2
size: .
D: .
V: TRBV2
CDR3: CATRGVSGELFF
DNA: TGTGCCACCAGGGGAGTGAGCGGGGAGCTGTTTTTT

J: TRBJ2-5
size: .
D: TRBD2
V: TRBV7-8
CDR3: CASSLAKTGLAKETQYF
DNA: TGTGCCAGCAGCTTAGCCAAAACGGGACTAGCGAAAGAGACCCAGTACTTC

J: TRBJ2-5
size: few
D: .
V: TRBV3-1
CDR3: CASSHPWGWLAETQYF
DNA: TGTGCCAGCAGCCACCCGTGGGGGTGGCTAGCGGAGACCCAGTACTTC

J: TRBJ2-7
size: .
D: TRBD1
V: TRBV15
CDR3: CATRNPGQGSSYEQYF
DNA: TGTGCCACCAGAAACCCCGGACAGGGAAGCTCCTACGAGCAGTACTTC

J: TRBJ1-1
size: many
D: .
V: TRBV5-5
CDR3: CASKFQGDTEAFF
DNA: TGTGCCAGCAAGTTTCAGGGTGACACTGAAGCTTTCTTT

J: TRBJ2-1
size: few
D: .
V: TRBV12-3/TRBV12-4
CDR3: CASSPWGRYNEQFF
DNA: TGTGCCAGCAGCCCGTGGGGCAGGTACAATGAGCAGTTCTTC